One T cell receptor beta chain is described in this entry. The data were produced by immunoSEQ multiplex PCR, yet TCRdb's version contains in-frame clones alone and is incomplete. The repertoire holds over 150,000 clones, with 84% as singletons. Allocation to cohorts depended on clinical history reported by the participants. All recovered Cohort 3 donors got two negative PCRs, got clearance, or saw symptom resolution. This entry comes from a study of blood T cell repertoires in COVID-19. Study information: PBMCs, B-cell-depleted T cells, or T cells provided the cDNA or gDNA that made up the material.

The CDR3 has 17 amino acids. Germline V gene sequence: CDR1 SEHNR, CDR2 FQNEAQ (reference sequence). J lost 7 bases, V lost 4 bases, and 11 bases had no gene match. The V gene is TRBV7-9, the J gene TRBJ1-5, with TRBD1 matching over 12 bases. Sequencing was carried out using PBMCs or T cells enriched from blood (not recorded which). The receptor was derived from a woman in her 30s who had recovered from COVID-19. CDR3 coding DNA: TGTGCCAGCAGCTACGTCCCGGGACAGGGGGCGTTGCAGCCCCAGCATTTT. Translating gives CASSYVPGQGALQPQHF.